This TCR beta chain is from a study of cytomegalovirus exposure and HLA in healthy donors. As to this clone: Its antigen is as yet unknown.

Points from the study as a whole: When analyzed later, the rates of TCR association showed variation by HLA locus, with DRB1 the most and HLA-C the fewest. Evidence from a later analysis indicated that most CMV-associated TCR beta chains looked HLA-restricted.

PCR involved 60 Vbeta and 13 Jbeta primers. Data came from immunoSEQ multiplex PCR; TCRdb stores just in-frame clones and leaves some out. The sample holds 200,000 to 250,000 clones. J lost 5 bases, V lost 3 bases, and 6 bases had no gene match. The CDR3 loop spans 15 amino acids. Germline V CDR1 and CDR2: SGHNT, YYREEE (reference sequence). The receptor was derived from a girl aged 2 to 9 in good health and CMV-seropositive. The sequencing input was PBMCs. The J gene is TRBJ2-1, the V gene TRBV5-4, with 9 bases that match TRBD2. The chain's CDR3 is CASSSPGLAHNEQFF. The CDR3 nucleotides read TGTGCCAGCAGCTCGCCGGGACTAGCCCACAATGAGCAGTTCTTC. Using reference TRBV5-4 and TRBJ2-1 for the parts outside the CDR3, the full variable domain is ETGVTQSPTHLIKTRGQQVTLRCSSQSGHNTVSWYQQALGQGPQFIFQYYREEENGRGNFPPRFSGLQFPNYSSELNVNALELDDSALYLCASSSPGLAHNEQFFGPGTRLTVL.